This T cell receptor beta chain was sequenced for a study of T cell changes during pregnancy in multiple sclerosis. The table came from immunoSEQ multiplex PCR; TCRdb's copy has only in-frame clones and leaves some out. The data hold under 90,000 clones, with around 92% observed a single time. The CDR3 has 14 residues. V shed 2 bases and J 4 bases; nucleotides not matched to a gene: 3. Germline V gene sequence: CDR1 MNHNY, CDR2 SVGAGI (reference sequence). V and J are TRBV6-6 and TRBJ2-5; 8 nucleotides match TRBD1. The TCR comes from a female donor in good health, enrolled as a control in a pregnancy study. Material: peripheral blood, obtained in the second trimester of pregnancy. The CDR3 nucleotides read TGTGCCAGCAGTTACGGACAGGGACTAGAGACCCAGTACTTC. Translated: CASSYGQGLETQYF.